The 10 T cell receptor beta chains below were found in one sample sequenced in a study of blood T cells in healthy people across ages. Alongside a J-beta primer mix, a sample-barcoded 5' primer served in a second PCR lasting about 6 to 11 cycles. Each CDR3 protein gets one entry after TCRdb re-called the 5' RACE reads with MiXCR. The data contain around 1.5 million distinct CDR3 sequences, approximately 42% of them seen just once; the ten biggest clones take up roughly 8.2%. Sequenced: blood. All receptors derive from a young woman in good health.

The CDR3 is CASSSPITSGSRNEQYF. The CDR3 bases are TGTGCCAGCAGTTCCCCGATCACTAGCGGGTCGCGGAATGAGCAGTACTTC. The rearrangement links TRBV28 to TRBJ2-5; 9 bases line up with TRBD2. Germline CDR1 is MDHEN and CDR2 is SYDVKM. The ends lost 4 bases at V and 11 bases at J; junction bases unmatched: 20. This CDR3 has 17 amino acids. The whole variable domain, remainder taken from reference TRBV28 and TRBJ2-5, is DVKVTQSSRYLVKRTGEKVFLECVQDMDHENMFWYRQDPGLGLRLIYFSYDVKMKEKGDIPEGYSVSREKKERFSLILESASTNQTSMYLCASSSPITSGSRNEQYFGPGTRLLVL.

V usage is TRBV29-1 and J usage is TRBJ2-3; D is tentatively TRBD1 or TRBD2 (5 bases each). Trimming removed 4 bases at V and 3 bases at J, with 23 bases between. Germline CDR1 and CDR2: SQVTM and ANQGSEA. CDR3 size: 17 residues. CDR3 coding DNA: TGCAGCGTTGCTTCGTGGGACCCCACCGCCTTAACAGATACGCAGTATTTT. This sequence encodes CSVASWDPTALTDTQYF.

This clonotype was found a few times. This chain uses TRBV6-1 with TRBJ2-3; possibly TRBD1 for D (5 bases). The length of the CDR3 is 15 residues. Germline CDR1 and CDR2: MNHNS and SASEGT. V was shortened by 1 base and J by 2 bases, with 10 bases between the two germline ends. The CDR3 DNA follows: TGTGCCAGCAGTGAAGACAAGGGGTACACAGATACGCAGTATTTT. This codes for CASSEDKGYTDTQYF.

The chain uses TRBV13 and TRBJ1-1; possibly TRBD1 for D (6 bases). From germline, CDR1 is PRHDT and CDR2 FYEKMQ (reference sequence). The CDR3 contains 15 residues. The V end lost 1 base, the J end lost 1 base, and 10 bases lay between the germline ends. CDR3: CASSLERGANTEAFF. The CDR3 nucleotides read TGTGCCAGCAGCTTAGAGCGGGGGGCGAACACTGAAGCTTTCTTT.

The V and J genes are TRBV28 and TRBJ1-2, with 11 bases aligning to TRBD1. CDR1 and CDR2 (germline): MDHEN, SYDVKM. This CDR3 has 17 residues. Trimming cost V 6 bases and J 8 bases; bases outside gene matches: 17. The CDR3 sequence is CASSLFPGQGVNKGYTF. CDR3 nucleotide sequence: TGTGCCAGCAGCCTATTTCCGGGACAGGGGGTAAATAAAGGCTACACCTTC.

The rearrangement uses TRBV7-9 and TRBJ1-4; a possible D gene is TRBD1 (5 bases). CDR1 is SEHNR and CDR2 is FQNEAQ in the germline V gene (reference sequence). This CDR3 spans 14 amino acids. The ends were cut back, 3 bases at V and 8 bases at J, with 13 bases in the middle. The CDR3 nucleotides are TGTGCCAGCAGCTTCCCGGGACGGCAGGAAAAACTGTTTTTT. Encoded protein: CASSFPGRQEKLFF.

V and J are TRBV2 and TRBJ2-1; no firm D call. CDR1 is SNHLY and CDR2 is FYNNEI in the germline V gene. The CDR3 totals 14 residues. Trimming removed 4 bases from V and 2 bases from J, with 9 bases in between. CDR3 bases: TGTGCCAGCAGTGTCGGGTTCCCCTACAATGAGCAGTTCTTC. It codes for CASSVGFPYNEQFF. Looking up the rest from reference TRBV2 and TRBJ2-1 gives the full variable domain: EPEVTQTPSHQVTQMGQEVILRCVPISNHLYFYWYRQILGQKVEFLVSFYNNEISEKSEIFDDQFSVERPDGSNFTLKIRSTKLEDSAMYFCASSVGFPYNEQFFGPGTRLTVL.

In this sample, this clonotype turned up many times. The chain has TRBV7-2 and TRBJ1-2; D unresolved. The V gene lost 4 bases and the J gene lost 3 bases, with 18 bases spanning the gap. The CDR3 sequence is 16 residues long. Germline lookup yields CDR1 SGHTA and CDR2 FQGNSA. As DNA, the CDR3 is TGTGCCAGCAGCTCCGGGCGGTGGGGTCGGGACTATGGCTACACCTTC. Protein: CASSSGRWGRDYGYTF.

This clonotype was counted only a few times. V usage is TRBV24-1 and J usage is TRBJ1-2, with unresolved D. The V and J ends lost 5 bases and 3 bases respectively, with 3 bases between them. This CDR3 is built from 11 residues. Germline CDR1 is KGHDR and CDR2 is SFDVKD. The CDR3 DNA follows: TGTGCCACCAGTGGGGACTATGGCTACACCTTC. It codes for CATSGDYGYTF.

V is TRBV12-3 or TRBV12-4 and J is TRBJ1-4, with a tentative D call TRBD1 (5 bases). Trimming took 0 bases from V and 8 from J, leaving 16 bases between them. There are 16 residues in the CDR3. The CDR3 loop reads CASSLAGVGGREKLFF. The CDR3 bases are TGTGCCAGCAGTTTAGCGGGGGTCGGTGGAAGGGAAAAACTGTTTTTT.